This T cell receptor beta chain was recovered during a study of blood T cell repertoires in COVID-19. Across the study: COVID-19 samples from acute and convalescent phases originated in the United States, Italy and Spain. T cells, B-cell-depleted T cells, or PBMCs supplied cDNA or gDNA.

This CDR3 is 15 amino acids long. Germline V CDR1 and CDR2: LNHDA, SQIVND (reference sequence). Trimming at V came to 4 bases and at J to 5 bases, leaving 3 bases not matched to a gene. Sequencing used immunoSEQ multiplex PCR; TCRdb keeps in-frame clones, though not all of them. The table lists about 250,000 clones, about 90% of them singletons. The sample taken for sequencing was peripheral blood. V usage is TRBV19 and J usage is TRBJ1-5, with TRBD1 identical over 12 bases. This TCR came from an elderly man with acute or convalescent COVID-19. CDR3 sequence reads: CASSTGTGGDQPQHF. The CDR3, as DNA: TGTGCCAGTAGTACCGGGACAGGGGGCGATCAGCCCCAGCATTTT.